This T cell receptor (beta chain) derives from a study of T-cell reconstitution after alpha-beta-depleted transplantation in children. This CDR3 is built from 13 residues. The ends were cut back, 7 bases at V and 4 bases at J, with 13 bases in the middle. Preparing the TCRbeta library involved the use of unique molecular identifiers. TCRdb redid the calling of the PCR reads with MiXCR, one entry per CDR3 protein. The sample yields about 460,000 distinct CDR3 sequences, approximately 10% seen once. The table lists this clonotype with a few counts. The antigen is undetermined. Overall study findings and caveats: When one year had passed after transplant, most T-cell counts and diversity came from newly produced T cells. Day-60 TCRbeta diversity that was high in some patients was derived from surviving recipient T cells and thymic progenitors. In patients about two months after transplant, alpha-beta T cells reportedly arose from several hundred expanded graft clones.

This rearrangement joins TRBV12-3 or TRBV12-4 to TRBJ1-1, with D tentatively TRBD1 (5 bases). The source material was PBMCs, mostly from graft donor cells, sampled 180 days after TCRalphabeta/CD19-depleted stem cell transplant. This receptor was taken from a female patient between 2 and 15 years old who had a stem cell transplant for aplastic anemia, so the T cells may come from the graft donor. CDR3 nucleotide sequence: TGTGCCAGCACCTGGGGGGGGGGCACTGAAGCTTTCTTT. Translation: CASTWGGGTEAFF.